This TCR beta chain was captured in a study of response to subunit inactivated influenza vaccine. V was cut by 0 bases and J by 0 bases, with 9 bases left in between. Germline V gene data show CDR1 as SGHRS and CDR2 as YFSETQ. The CDR3 covers 16 residues. This clonotype occurred a few times. TCRdb itself ran the RT-PCR reads through MiXCR, one entry per CDR3 protein. The sample holds 590,000 or so distinct CDR3 sequences, approximately 14% seen once. V usage is TRBV5-1 and J usage is TRBJ1-4, with a possible D match to TRBD1 (5 bases). Sequences were derived from PBMCs from blood, sampled around 15 days before vaccination. The clonotype comes from a man in his forties or fifties who received an inactivated influenza vaccine. CDR3 sequence: CASSLGQGATNEKLFF. DNA of the CDR3: TGCGCCAGCAGCTTGGGCCAGGGTGCAACTAATGAAAAACTGTTTTTT.